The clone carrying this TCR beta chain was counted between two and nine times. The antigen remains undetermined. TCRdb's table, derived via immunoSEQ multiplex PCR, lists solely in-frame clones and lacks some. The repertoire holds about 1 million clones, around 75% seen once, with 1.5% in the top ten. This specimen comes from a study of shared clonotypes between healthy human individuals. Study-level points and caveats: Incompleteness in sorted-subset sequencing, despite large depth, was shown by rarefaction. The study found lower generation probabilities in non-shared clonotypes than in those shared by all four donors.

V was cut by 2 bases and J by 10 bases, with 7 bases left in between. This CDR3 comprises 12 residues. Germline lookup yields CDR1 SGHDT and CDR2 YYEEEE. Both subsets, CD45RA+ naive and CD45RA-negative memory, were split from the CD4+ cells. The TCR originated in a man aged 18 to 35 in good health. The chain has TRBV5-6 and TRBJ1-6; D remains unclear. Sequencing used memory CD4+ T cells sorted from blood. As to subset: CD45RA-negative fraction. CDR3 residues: CASSFEGSPLHF. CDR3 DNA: TGTGCCAGCAGCTTCGAGGGATCACCCCTCCACTTT.